This TCR beta chain is drawn from a study of T-cell memory formation after mild COVID-19. Regarding this clonotype: As yet, its antigen is unknown.

Points from the study as a whole: Mainly in CM and EM were contracting CD4+ clones; CD8+ were in EMRA.

The CDR3 length is 16 residues. In germline, CDR1 is SGHAT, CDR2 FQNNGV. V was pared by 6 bases and J by 0 bases, with 15 bases between. Via MiXCR, TCRdb re-called the 5' RACE reads, giving one row per CDR3 protein. The sample lists 250,000 to 300,000 distinct CDR3 sequences, 15% to 20% seen once, with about a fifth in the top ten. This clonotype originated in a man aged 18 to 29 who had mild COVID-19 (a few samples of this study predate the infection). Cell type and time point are not known. Source material: PBMCs or a T cell subset sorted from them (not recorded which). The chain links TRBV11-2 to TRBJ2-1; D is ambiguous. This chain's CDR3 is CASRSIRPSSYNEQFF. The CDR3 DNA is TGTGCCAGCAGGAGTATACGACCCAGCTCCTACAATGAGCAGTTCTTC.